This T cell receptor beta chain came from a study of T cell responses to AZD1222 COVID-19 vaccine. Data came from immunoSEQ multiplex PCR; TCRdb stores just in-frame clones and leaves some out. The sample has around 120,000 clones, 70% to 90% seen once. Findings and caveats of the study: Repertoire sampling was restricted to post-peak T cell response timepoints.

The CDR3 is 17 amino acids. In germline, CDR1 is SEHNR, CDR2 FQNEAQ (reference sequence). V dropped 5 bases and J dropped 1 base, with 15 bases sitting between them. This clone appeared once. What it binds is not known. V gene TRBV7-9 combines with J gene TRBJ1-6; TRBD1 might be the D (6 bases). The sample in question was peripheral blood, obtained on day 0 of AZD1222 vaccination. This TCR was recovered from an adult in good health. CDR3 DNA sequence: TGTGCCAGCAGCGGAGAGGGGGGGGTTTCCTATAATTCACCCCTCCACTTT. Protein: CASSGEGGVSYNSPLHF.